These 9 T cell receptor beta chains originate from one sample sequenced in a study of beta chain features in type 1 diabetes. No antigen is known for these receptors. Every isolated RNA sample was fully reverse transcribed, so sequencing captured expressed TCRB transcripts. TCRdb's table, derived via immunoSEQ multiplex PCR, lists solely in-frame clones and lacks some. The repertoire holds more than 200,000 clones, with approximately 16% as singletons. Study conclusions and caveats: Significant though moderate, a shortening of TCRB CDR3s appeared in all four CD4+ subsets of Type 1 diabetes patients.

Sequencing was carried out using naive CD4+ T cells from blood. The receptors originated from a man aged 25-40 years with type 1 diabetes.

This clone has a handful of counts. V is TRBV30 and J is TRBJ2-5; perhaps TRBD2 as D (6 bases). Per the germline V gene, CDR1 is GTSNPN and CDR2 is SVGIG (reference sequence). This CDR3 is built from 14 residues. V dropped 2 bases and J dropped 3 bases, with 13 bases sitting between them. The CDR3 DNA sequence: TGTGCCTGGAGTTCCCTGTGGGGGGAAGAGACCCAGTACTTC. Protein: CAWSSLWGEETQYF.

This clone was observed a handful of times. This chain connects TRBV29-1 to TRBJ1-2, with D unresolved. Germline V lookup: CDR1 SQVTM, CDR2 ANQGSEA. The length of the CDR3 is 13 residues. The V gene lost 8 bases and the J gene lost 7 bases, with 20 bases spanning the gap. Here the CDR3 DNA reads TGCAGCACGCGGGCGCGATTAGGGTTTGGCTACACCTTC. It translates to CSTRARLGFGYTF.

The chain couples TRBV28 to TRBJ1-2; D might be TRBD1 (6 bases). The CDR3 consists of 13 residues. The V end lost 8 bases, the J end lost 2 bases, and 12 bases lay between the germline ends. Germline assignment: CDR1 MDHEN and CDR2 SYDVKM. CDR3 residues: CASSGTGNYGYTF. The CDR3, as DNA: TGTGCCAGCTCCGGAACAGGGAACTATGGCTACACCTTC.

This clone was found a few times. The chain couples TRBV29-1 to TRBJ1-4; D remains ambiguous. Per germline, CDR1 SQVTM and CDR2 ANQGSEA. V lost 5 bases, J lost 5 bases, and 6 bases lay in between. This CDR3 has 11 residues. CDR3 region: CSVKGNEKLFF. The CDR3 region has the DNA TGCAGCGTTAAAGGAAATGAAAAACTGTTTTTT.

This clone was picked up a small number of times. The chain couples TRBV30 to TRBJ2-5, with D uncertain. CDR1 and CDR2 (germline): GTSNPN, SVGIG (reference sequence). CDR3 size: 12 residues. Trimming took 2 bases from V and 7 from J, leaving 11 bases between them. CDR3 in DNA: TGTGCCTGGAGTTTTGCTCCGGGGACCCAGTACTTC. It specifies CAWSFAPGTQYF.

The genes are TRBV4-3 and TRBJ2-7; D is possibly TRBD1 (6 bases). Trimming pared 5 bases from V and 3 bases from J, leaving 20 bases between. CDR1 and CDR2 from the germline V gene are LGHNA and YSLEER. CDR3 size: 16 residues. The CDR3 DNA reads as TGCGCCAGCAGCAAAGGTTACGGGACATACAACTACGAGCAGTACTTC. This codes for CASSKGYGTYNYEQYF.

This chain joins TRBV30 and TRBJ2-1; D is uncertain. Trimming shortened V by 1 base and J by 9 bases, and 7 bases separated the two germline ends. There are 11 residues in the CDR3. Germline V gives CDR1 GTSNPN, CDR2 SVGIG (reference sequence). The CDR3 coding sequence is TGTGCCTGGAGTGCCCGTCTTGAGCAGTTCTTC. It translates to CAWSARLEQFF.

This rearrangement joins TRBV19 to TRBJ1-1; 9 bases agree with TRBD1. CDR1 is LNHDA and CDR2 is SQIVND in the germline V gene (reference sequence). J lost 1 base, V lost 6 bases, and 0 bases had no gene match. The CDR3 spans 13 residues. This chain's CDR3 is CASRGQGNTEAFF. The CDR3 nucleotides are TGTGCCAGTAGGGGACAGGGGAACACTGAAGCTTTCTTT.

This clone was seen only a few times. V gene TRBV30 combines with J gene TRBJ1-1; TRBD1 agrees at 8 bases. Germline CDR1 GTSNPN, CDR2 SVGIG (reference sequence). CDR3 length equals 14 residues. The J segment lost 3 bases and the V segment lost 1 base, leaving 4 bases of the junction unmatched. Written as DNA, the CDR3 is TGTGCCTGGAGTGACGGGACAGGCTACACTGAAGCTTTCTTT. Its protein is CAWSDGTGYTEAFF.